This T cell receptor (beta chain) emerged from a study of T cell responses to AZD1222 COVID-19 vaccine. The study, taken as a whole, reports: Vaccine-associated CD4 TCRs spanned spike, dominant at 160-218 and 743-854.

TCRdb keeps only in-frame clones here, not all; method: immunoSEQ multiplex PCR. The table records more than 100,000 clones, 85% of them present only once. The CDR3 spans 16 residues. Germline CDR1 reads KGHSY; CDR2 reads FQNENV. With 2 bases removed from V and 4 bases from J, the gap between germline ends came to 17 bases. Remarks on this clone: Its antigen is currently unknown.

This clonotype was obtained from an adult who received the MenACWY meningococcal vaccine as a control. The sample was peripheral blood, taken 28 days after the second dose of the MenACWY control vaccine. This chain uses TRBV16 with TRBJ1-1; tentative D call: TRBD1 (5 bases). CDR3 amino acids: CASSQQGLLTGTEAFF. The CDR3, as DNA: TGTGCCAGCAGCCAACAGGGTCTTCTCACGGGCACTGAAGCTTTCTTT. Drawing the rest from reference TRBV16 and TRBJ1-1, the complete variable domain is GEEVAQTPKHLVRGEGQKAKLYCAPIKGHSYVFWYQQVLKNEFKFLISFQNENVFDETGMPKERFSAKCLPNSPCSLEIQATKLEDSAVYFCASSQQGLLTGTEAFFGQGTRLTVV.